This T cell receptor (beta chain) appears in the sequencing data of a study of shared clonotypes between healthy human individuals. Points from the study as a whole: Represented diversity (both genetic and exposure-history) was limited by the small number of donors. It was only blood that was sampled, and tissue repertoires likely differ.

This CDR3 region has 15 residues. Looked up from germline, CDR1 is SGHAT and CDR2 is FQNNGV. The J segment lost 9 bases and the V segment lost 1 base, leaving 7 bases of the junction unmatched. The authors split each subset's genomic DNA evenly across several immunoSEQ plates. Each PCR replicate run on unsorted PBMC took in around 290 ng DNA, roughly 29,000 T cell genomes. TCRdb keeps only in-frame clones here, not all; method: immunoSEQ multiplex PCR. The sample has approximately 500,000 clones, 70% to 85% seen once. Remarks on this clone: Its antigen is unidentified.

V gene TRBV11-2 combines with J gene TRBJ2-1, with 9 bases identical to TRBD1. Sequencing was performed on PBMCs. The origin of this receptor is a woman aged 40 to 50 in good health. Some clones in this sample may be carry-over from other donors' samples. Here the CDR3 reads CASSLATGGDAEQFF. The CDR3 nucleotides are TGTGCCAGCAGCTTAGCGACAGGGGGTGACGCTGAGCAGTTCTTC.